This TCR beta chain was recorded in a study of shared clonotypes between healthy human individuals. CD45RO-negative CD8 cells positively selected for CCR7 made up the naive population, which excluded terminally differentiated effector memory CD45RA+ cells. Assay used: immunoSEQ multiplex PCR; TCRdb lists only in-frame clones, some missing. The data hold hundreds of thousands of clones, with around 96% observed a single time. Per the germline V gene, CDR1 is SGHNT and CDR2 is YENEEA. This CDR3 is 17 amino acids long. Trimming removed 3 bases from V and 9 bases from J; junction bases left unmatched: 17.

The rearrangement links TRBV11-3 to TRBJ2-1, with 7 positions matching TRBD2. Sequencing was done on a sample of naive CD8+ T cells sorted from blood. The TCR originated in a woman in her 30s in good health. Here the CDR3 DNA reads TGTGCCAGCAGCTTTTGTCCTAGCGGAGGCCCTCGTTGTGAGCAGTTCTTC. Protein: CASSFCPSGGPRCEQFF.